The T cell receptor (beta chain) described here comes from a study of T cell changes during pregnancy in multiple sclerosis. The CDR3 spans 15 residues. Germline CDR1 MDHEN, CDR2 SYDVKM. V gave up 4 bases and J gave up 4 bases; unmatched junction bases: 10. Here immunoSEQ multiplex PCR was the method, and the copy in TCRdb shows in-frame clones only, minus some. The data show about 92,000 clones, more than 85% seen once. V is TRBV28 and J is TRBJ2-7, with 7 bases lining up with TRBD1. This TCR was recovered from a female donor with multiple sclerosis, enrolled in a pregnancy study. This material consisted of peripheral blood, taken in the first trimester of pregnancy. The CDR3 reads CASSSPTGYGYEQYF. CDR3 sequence (DNA): TGTGCCAGCAGTTCGCCGACAGGGTATGGGTACGAGCAGTACTTC.